This entry describes one T cell receptor (beta chain). Its antigen is currently unknown. These data come from a study of Ad26.COV2.S vaccination and SARS-CoV-2 variants. The wider study: The authors gave Ad26.COV2.S intramuscularly, either once or twice 56 days apart. Whole-study findings and limits: Those who received vaccine or placebo ended up with similar non-spike TCR breadth. Placebo recipients had lower spike-specific TCR breadth than vaccine recipients.

The CDR3 length is 12 residues. Deletions cut 7 bases from V and 1 base from J, with 8 bases between. Germline assignment: CDR1 GTSNPN and CDR2 SVGIG (reference sequence). Profiled with immunoSEQ multiplex PCR; TCRdb holds only in-frame clones, not every one. The data hold some 520,000 clones, with approximately 88% observed a single time. Treatment indicated: over 15 received Ad26.COV2.S at low or high dose, single or two shots; roughly five received placebo; per-sample allocation not given. Collection of samples fell on day 63 after the first vaccine or placebo injection. The chain combines TRBV30 with TRBJ2-4; D is possibly TRBD2 (6 bases). This TCR was recovered from a person between 18 and 60 years old who received the Ad26.COV2.S COVID-19 vaccine or a placebo. The material was peripheral blood, obtained in a trial of Ad26.COV2.S vaccine versus placebo. The CDR3 sequence is CASGVAKNIQYF. For the CDR3, the DNA is TGTGCCTCGGGAGTGGCCAAAAACATTCAGTACTTC.